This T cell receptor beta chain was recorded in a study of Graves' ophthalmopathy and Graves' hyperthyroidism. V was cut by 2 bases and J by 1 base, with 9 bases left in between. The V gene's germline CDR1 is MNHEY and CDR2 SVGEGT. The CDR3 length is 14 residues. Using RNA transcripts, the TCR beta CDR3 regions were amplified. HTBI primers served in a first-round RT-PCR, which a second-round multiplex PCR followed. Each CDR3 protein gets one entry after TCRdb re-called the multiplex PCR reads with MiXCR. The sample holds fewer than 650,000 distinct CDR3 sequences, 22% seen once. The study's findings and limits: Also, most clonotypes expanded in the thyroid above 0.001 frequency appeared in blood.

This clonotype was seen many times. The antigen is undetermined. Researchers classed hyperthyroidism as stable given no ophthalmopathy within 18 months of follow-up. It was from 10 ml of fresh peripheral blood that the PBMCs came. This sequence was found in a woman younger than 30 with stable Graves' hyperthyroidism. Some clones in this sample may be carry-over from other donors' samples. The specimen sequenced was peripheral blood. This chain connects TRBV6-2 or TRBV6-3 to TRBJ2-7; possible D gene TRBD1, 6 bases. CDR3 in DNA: TGTGCCAGCAGTTACGGGGGCGAGTCCTACGAGCAGTACTTC. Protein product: CASSYGGESYEQYF.